This T cell receptor beta chain was recovered during a study of T cells in Graves' hyperthyroidism and ophthalmopathy. Each diagnosis drew on symptoms, thyroxine, TRAb, thyroid ultrasound and orbital computed tomography findings. Amplification targeted TCR beta CDR3 regions from RNA transcripts. The HTBI primer set served for first-round RT-PCR of the TCR CDR3. One entry per CDR3 protein, called by TCRdb with MiXCR from the multiplex PCR reads. The repertoire holds fewer than 900,000 distinct CDR3 sequences, roughly 20% seen once, with 15% to 20% in the top ten. CDR3 length: 15 residues. Germline CDR1 and CDR2: KGHSH and LQKENI. V was pared by 6 bases and J by 7 bases, with 21 bases between. Whole-study results and caveats: Most expanded thyroid clonotypes above 0.001 also appeared in blood.

This clonotype was picked up one time. The antigen is not known. The specimen sequenced was blood. V and J are TRBV18 and TRBJ1-2, with unresolved D. This clonotype was obtained from a woman in her 50s with Graves' hyperthyroidism that later progressed to Graves' ophthalmopathy. The CDR3 DNA is TGTGCCAGCTCCCCTAAATCACTGGAATTCAGTGGCTACACCTTC. It codes for CASSPKSLEFSGYTF.